This paragraph reports one TCR beta chain. Its target is not known. The entry originates in a study of T cell repertoires in cytomegalovirus infection. Study-level findings and limits: HLA-C-restricted, CMV-specific TCR beta clonotypes were dominant ex vivo. The study identified carriers of CMV plus the relevant HLA from cumulative public TCR beta family frequency.

V lost 5 bases, J lost 1 base, and 3 bases stayed unmatched. Germline CDR1 and CDR2: DFQATT and SNEGSKA (reference sequence). There are 17 residues in the CDR3. TCRdb re-analysed the reads in MiXCR, keeping a single row per CDR3 protein. The top ten hold 2.5% to 3% of the sample, which has some 680,000 distinct CDR3 sequences, 35% seen once. The TCR sequence derives from a human donor in good health (CMV status not recorded). Some clones in this sample may be carry-over from other donors' samples. The source material was PBMCs. The chain links TRBV20-1 to TRBJ2-6, with 15 bases lining up with TRBD2. The CDR3 reads CSARTSGGVSGANVLTF. Written as DNA, the CDR3 is TGCAGTGCTCGGACTAGCGGGGGGGTTTCTGGGGCCAACGTCCTGACTTTC.